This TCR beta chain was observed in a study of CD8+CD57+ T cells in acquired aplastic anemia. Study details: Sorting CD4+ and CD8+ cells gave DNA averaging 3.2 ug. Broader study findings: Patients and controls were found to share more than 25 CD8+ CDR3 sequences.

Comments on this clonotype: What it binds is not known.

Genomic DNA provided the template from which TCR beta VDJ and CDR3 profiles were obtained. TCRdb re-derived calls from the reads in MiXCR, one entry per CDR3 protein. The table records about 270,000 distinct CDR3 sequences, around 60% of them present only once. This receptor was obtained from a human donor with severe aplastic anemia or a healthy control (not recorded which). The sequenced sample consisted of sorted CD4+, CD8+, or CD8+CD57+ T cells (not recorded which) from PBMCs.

The CDR3 is CASSMEPSGGIQPQHF. Written as DNA, the CDR3 is TGCGCCAGCAGCATGGAACCATCTGGGGGGATACAGCCCCAGCATTTT. The rearrangement joins TRBV5-1 to TRBJ1-5; maybe TRBD1 (5 bases). Germline lookup yields CDR1 SGHRS and CDR2 YFSETQ. V lost 4 bases and J 7 bases, leaving 21 bases between the germline ends. This CDR3 has 16 residues.